This T cell receptor beta chain was obtained from a study of blood T cell repertoires in COVID-19. The CDR3 extends over 13 amino acids. The germline gives CDR1 KGHSH, CDR2 LQKENI. The ends were cut back, 8 bases at V and 0 bases at J, with 10 bases in the middle. Clones were sequenced by immunoSEQ multiplex PCR, and TCRdb holds only the in-frame ones, with some missing. The sample includes about 440,000 clones, about nine tenths of them seen just once. The sequence was collected from a man aged 18 to 35 who had recovered from COVID-19. This chain links TRBV18 with TRBJ1-1; no clear D gene. Sequenced material: PBMCs or T cells enriched from blood (not recorded which). CDR3 sequence reads: CASRAGVNTEAFF. CDR3 coding DNA: TGTGCCAGCAGGGCCGGGGTGAACACTGAAGCTTTCTTT.